One and the same sample provided the 20 T cell receptor beta chains below, sequenced in a study of neurological immune-mediated disorders. TCRdb re-called the 5' RACE reads through MiXCR, storing one row per CDR3 protein. Of 35,000 to 50,000 distinct CDR3 sequences listed, approximately 2.4% are singletons. The source material was PBMCs. The receptors originated from a man aged 45 to 65 with multiple sclerosis.

This clonotype came up many times. This chain uses TRBV15 with TRBJ2-3, with unresolved D. V was pared by 0 bases and J by 2 bases, with 0 bases between. The CDR3 totals 12 residues. CDR1 and CDR2 from the germline V gene are LNHNV and YYDKDF (reference sequence). DNA for the CDR3: TGTGCCACCAGCAGAGACACAGATACGCAGTATTTT. It codes for CATSRDTDTQYF.

This clonotype has at least ten counts. This sequence joins TRBV3-1 and TRBJ1-1; D might be TRBD1 (6 bases). The CDR3 extends over 14 amino acids. Germline-derived CDR1 and CDR2 are LGHDT and YNNKEL (reference sequence). Trimming left V 4 bases short and J 5 bases short, with 14 bases between. In DNA, the CDR3 is TGTGCCAGCAGCCCCCCCCAGGGGAGTACTGAAGCTTTCTTT. Its translation: CASSPPQGSTEAFF.

This clonotype was recorded many times. The chain combines TRBV7-2 with TRBJ2-2; D remains ambiguous. This CDR3 region has 14 residues. The V gene's germline CDR1 is SGHTA and CDR2 FQGNSA. Trimming removed 3 bases at V and 6 bases at J, with 11 bases between. In nucleotides, the CDR3 is TGTGCCAGCAGCTTCCCGGTTAAGCCCGGGGAGCTGTTTTTT. Residues: CASSFPVKPGELFF.

This clonotype was seen at least ten times. The V call is TRBV7-6, the J call TRBJ2-7; the D is unclear. Germline CDR1 reads SGHVS; CDR2 reads FNYEAQ. V shed 1 base and J shed 9 bases, with 13 bases lying between them. CDR3 length equals 13 residues. The CDR3 loop reads CASSLEVTSGQYF. The DNA of the CDR3 is TGTGCCAGCAGCTTAGAAGTAACAAGTGGGCAGTACTTC.

This clonotype appeared many times. The rearrangement uses TRBV7-2 and TRBJ2-3, with D hard to call. The CDR3 loop spans 12 amino acids. The germline gives CDR1 SGHTA, CDR2 FQGNSA. V lost 5 bases and J lost 2, with 5 bases in between. The CDR3 DNA reads TGTGCCAGCAGCCCATACACAGATACGCAGTATTTT. This translates into CASSPYTDTQYF.

This clonotype has at least ten counts. The chain has TRBV2 and TRBJ1-2; 7 positions agree with TRBD1. Per the germline V gene, CDR1 is SNHLY and CDR2 is FYNNEI. Unmatched junction bases numbered 9, after V lost 4 bases and J lost 4 bases. There are 15 residues in the CDR3. The CDR3 DNA reads TGTGCCAGCAGTGCCCGACAGGGAGCTACCTATGGCTACACCTTC. Translating gives CASSARQGATYGYTF. Combining the CDR3 with reference TRBV2 and TRBJ1-2 gives the whole variable domain EPEVTQTPSHQVTQMGQEVILRCVPISNHLYFYWYRQILGQKVEFLVSFYNNEISEKSEIFDDQFSVERPDGSNFTLKIRSTKLEDSAMYFCASSARQGATYGYTFGSGTRLTVV.

Ten or more counts support this clonotype. The chain couples TRBV7-9 to TRBJ1-2; 8 positions agree with TRBD1. Germline V gives CDR1 SEHNR, CDR2 FQNEAQ (reference sequence). The CDR3 runs to 15 residues. Trimming removed 2 bases from V and 6 bases from J; junction bases left unmatched: 8. Here the CDR3 reads CASSLSLQGAHGYTF. The CDR3 DNA reads as TGTGCCAGCAGCTTAAGCCTCCAGGGGGCCCATGGCTACACCTTC.

This clonotype was detected ten times or more. This chain connects TRBV27 to TRBJ2-7, with D perhaps given as TRBD1 or TRBD2 (6 bases each). V dropped 7 bases and J dropped 5 bases, with 9 bases sitting between them. This CDR3 spans 11 amino acids. CDR1 and CDR2 (germline): MNHEY, SMNVEV (reference sequence). The CDR3 sequence is CASIGGNEQYF. The CDR3 DNA reads TGTGCCAGCATCGGGGGCAACGAGCAGTACTTC.

This clonotype occurred many times. The V call is TRBV20-1, the J call TRBJ2-1; D remains ambiguous. Germline CDR1 is DFQATT and CDR2 is SNEGSKA (reference sequence). The CDR3 contains 12 residues. Trimming pared 5 bases from V and 8 bases from J, leaving 13 bases between. The CDR3 region is CSAFKSVDEQFF. CDR3 DNA: TGCAGTGCTTTCAAATCCGTTGATGAGCAGTTCTTC.

This clonotype was counted many times. The gene calls are TRBV4-1 and TRBJ2-6; D unresolved. The CDR3 totals 18 residues. Trimming left V 0 bases short and J 0 bases short, with 12 bases between. Germline CDR1 MGHRA, CDR2 YSYEKL. DNA of the CDR3: TGCGCCAGCAGCCAAGATCCGCCTTTCGGCTCTGGGGCCAACGTCCTGACTTTC. Amino acid sequence: CASSQDPPFGSGANVLTF.

The table lists this clonotype with many counts. The rearrangement links TRBV3-1 to TRBJ2-7; D possibly corresponds to TRBD1 (5 bases). Trimming removed 2 bases at V and 7 bases at J, with 12 bases between. This CDR3 region has 13 residues. Germline CDR1 LGHDT, CDR2 YNNKEL (reference sequence). DNA of the CDR3: TGTGCCAGCAGCCAATTTTGGAAGGGGGAGCAGTACTTC. This gives the protein CASSQFWKGEQYF.

This clonotype was seen ten or more times. The gene calls are TRBV20-1 and TRBJ2-3; no reliable D call. Germline CDR1 reads DFQATT; CDR2 reads SNEGSKA (reference sequence). This CDR3 contains 12 residues. Trimming removed 3 bases at V and 4 bases at J, with 8 bases between. As DNA, the CDR3 is TGCAGTGCTAGGAGACAATCAGATACGCAGTATTTT. Translated: CSARRQSDTQYF.

This clonotype was found many times. The rearrangement links TRBV10-3 to TRBJ1-1, with D maybe TRBD1 (6 bases). Germline CDR1 is ENHRY and CDR2 is SYGVKD. The CDR3 totals 13 residues. The ends were cut back, 5 bases at V and 1 base at J, with 8 bases in the middle. The CDR3 region is CAISRGENTEAFF. The CDR3 DNA sequence: TGTGCCATCAGTAGGGGGGAGAACACTGAAGCTTTCTTT.

This clonotype came up many times. This chain joins TRBV5-6 and TRBJ2-2; D is undetermined. CDR3 size: 13 residues. With 5 bases removed from V and 5 bases from J, the gap between germline ends came to 10 bases. Germline V gives CDR1 SGHDT, CDR2 YYEEEE. The CDR3 loop reads CASSHIPTGELFF. The CDR3 nucleotides are TGTGCCAGCAGTCATATACCTACCGGGGAGCTGTTTTTT. The full variable domain, its missing parts supplied by reference TRBV5-6 and TRBJ2-2, is DAGVTQSPTHLIKTRGQQVTLRCSPKSGHDTVSWYQQALGQGPQFIFQYYEEEERQRGNFPDRFSGHQFPNYSSELNVNALLLGDSALYLCASSHIPTGELFFGEGSRLTVL.

Ten or more counts support this clonotype. The chain employs TRBV7-9 and TRBJ2-1, with D possibly being TRBD1 or TRBD2 (5 bases each). CDR1 is SEHNR, CDR2 FQNEAQ, per germline (reference sequence). The germline V and J ends were trimmed by 5 bases and 2 bases, with 13 bases remaining between them. The CDR3 runs 15 residues. In DNA, the CDR3 is TGTGCCAGCAGCGCGGGTCAGGGTCCCTACAATGAGCAGTTCTTC. Encoded protein: CASSAGQGPYNEQFF.

The sample holds many counts of this clonotype. The J gene is TRBJ2-5, the V gene TRBV5-1; 9 nucleotides align to TRBD2. The CDR3 sequence is 16 residues long. The V and J ends lost 2 bases and 1 base, in that order; junction bases with no gene match: 6. Germline-derived CDR1 and CDR2 are SGHRS and YFSETQ. CDR3 bases: TGCGCCAGCAGCTTTCCGGGACTAGCAGCCCAAGAGACCCAGTACTTC. Its translation: CASSFPGLAAQETQYF.

Ten or more counts support this clonotype. This rearrangement joins TRBV15 to TRBJ2-1, with 9 bases matching TRBD1. The ends lost 6 bases at V and 7 bases at J; junction bases unmatched: 4. The CDR3 consists of 13 residues. Per the germline V gene, CDR1 is LNHNV and CDR2 is YYDKDF (reference sequence). In DNA form, the CDR3 reads TGTGCCACCAGACAGGGGGCGGTTAATGAGCAGTTCTTC. Translation: CATRQGAVNEQFF.

There are many counts of this clonotype. The gene calls are TRBV20-1 and TRBJ2-7; 7 positions agree with TRBD2. V shed 0 bases, J shed 5 bases, and the junction held 7 bases outside the gene matches. From germline, CDR1 is DFQATT and CDR2 SNEGSKA (reference sequence). The CDR3 covers 14 residues. In DNA, the CDR3 is TGCAGTGCTAGAGATGAAGCGGGGAGGGACGAGCAGTACTTC. Protein product: CSARDEAGRDEQYF.

The chain has TRBV18 and TRBJ1-5; no clear D gene. The CDR3 length is 14 residues. V was shortened by 3 bases and J by 5 bases, with 11 bases between the two germline ends. Germline V CDR1 and CDR2: KGHSH, LQKENI. Here the CDR3 reads CASSPGKSDQPQHF. DNA of the CDR3: TGTGCCAGCTCACCCGGGAAATCCGATCAGCCCCAGCATTTT.

The rearrangement links TRBV7-8 to TRBJ1-6; D call uncertain. The length of the CDR3 is 13 residues. CDR1 is SGHVS, CDR2 FQNEAQ, per germline. V lost 4 bases, J lost 9 bases, and 10 bases lay in between. The DNA of the CDR3 is TGTGCCAGCAGCTCCCAGGTCCGTTCACCCCTCCACTTT. Translated: CASSSQVRSPLHF.